These 6 T cell receptor beta chains share one sample of origin, sequenced in a study of cytomegalovirus exposure and HLA in healthy donors. The PCR used 60 Vbeta and 13 Jbeta primers. Profiled with immunoSEQ multiplex PCR; TCRdb holds only in-frame clones, not every one. The data show some 150,000 clones, approximately 80% seen once. Material: PBMCs. These receptors all stem from a middle-aged woman in good health and CMV-seropositive.

This clone was seen only a few times. This CDR3 is also generated by other DNA sequences in the sample. The chain employs TRBV28 and TRBJ2-2; 12 nucleotides line up with TRBD2. Germline CDR1 MDHEN, CDR2 SYDVKM. This CDR3 is 14 amino acids long. The V and J ends lost 8 bases and 2 bases, in that order; junction bases with no gene match: 0. This CDR3 reads CASGLAGNTGELFF. The CDR3 DNA is TGTGCCAGCGGACTAGCGGGAAACACCGGGGAGCTGTTTTTT.

CDR3 sequence reads: CASRLQGNQPQHF. In nucleotides, the CDR3 is TGTGCCAGCAGGTTACAGGGGAATCAGCCCCAGCATTTT. The chain employs TRBV28 and TRBJ1-5, with 7 nucleotides matching TRBD1. The CDR3 spans 13 residues. Germline trimming cut 6 bases from V and 4 bases from J; bases unmatched to any gene: 3. Germline CDR1 reads MDHEN; CDR2 reads SYDVKM. The entire variable domain, with the rest obtained from reference TRBV28 and TRBJ1-5, is as follows: DVKVTQSSRYLVKRTGEKVFLECVQDMDHENMFWYRQDPGLGLRLIYFSYDVKMKEKGDIPEGYSVSREKKERFSLILESASTNQTSMYLCASRLQGNQPQHFGDGTRLSIL.

This clone was counted a few times. The chain links TRBV5-4 to TRBJ2-7; tentative D call: TRBD1 (6 bases). This CDR3 region has 15 residues. Germline V gene lookup returns CDR1 SGHNT and CDR2 YYREEE (reference sequence). V lost 4 bases and J lost 5, with 19 bases in between. The CDR3 DNA reads TGTGCCAGCAGCCCATTGGGAACAGGGTGGGACGAGCAGTACTTC. Protein: CASSPLGTGWDEQYF. Full variable domain (rest looked up from reference TRBV5-4 and TRBJ2-7): ETGVTQSPTHLIKTRGQQVTLRCSSQSGHNTVSWYQQALGQGPQFIFQYYREEENGRGNFPPRFSGLQFPNYSSELNVNALELDDSALYLCASSPLGTGWDEQYFGPGTRLTVT.

The V and J genes are TRBV27 and TRBJ2-7; TRBD2 might be the D (6 bases). V shed 8 bases and J shed 2 bases, with 22 bases lying between them. Looked up from germline, CDR1 is MNHEY and CDR2 is SMNVEV (reference sequence). The CDR3 sequence is 16 residues long. CDR3 coding DNA: TGTGCCAGCGGAAGACTTGGAAGTAGCGGAGCCTACGAGCAGTACTTC. As protein: CASGRLGSSGAYEQYF.

This chain joins TRBV7-8 and TRBJ2-3; D is unclear. This CDR3 comprises 12 residues. The V gene lost 1 base and the J gene lost 9 bases, with 8 bases spanning the gap. The germline V gene encodes CDR1 SGHVS and CDR2 FQNEAQ. CDR3 in amino acids: CASSLERRTQYF. CDR3 DNA: TGTGCCAGCAGCTTAGAGCGACGAACGCAGTATTTT.

V and J are TRBV9 and TRBJ2-1, with TRBD2 matching over 9 bases. Losses at the gene ends were 3 bases for V and 4 bases for J; bases not matched to a gene: 8. CDR1 SGDLS and CDR2 YYNGEE come from the germline V gene. The CDR3 sequence is 16 residues long. The CDR3 spells CASSAPGTSKYNEQFF. DNA for the CDR3: TGTGCCAGCAGCGCCCCCGGGACTAGCAAGTACAATGAGCAGTTCTTC.